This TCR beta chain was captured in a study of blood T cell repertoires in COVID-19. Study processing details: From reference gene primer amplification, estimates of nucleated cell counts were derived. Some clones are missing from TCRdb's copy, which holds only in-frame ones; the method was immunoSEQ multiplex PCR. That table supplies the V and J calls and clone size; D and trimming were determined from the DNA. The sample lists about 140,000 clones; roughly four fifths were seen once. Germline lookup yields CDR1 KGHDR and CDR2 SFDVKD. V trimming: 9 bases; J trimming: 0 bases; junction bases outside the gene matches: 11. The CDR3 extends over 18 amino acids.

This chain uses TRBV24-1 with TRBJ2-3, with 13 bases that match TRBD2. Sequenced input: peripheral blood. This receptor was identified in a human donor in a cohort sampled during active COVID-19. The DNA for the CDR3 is TGTGCCACCGCGGGACTAGCGGGAACCGGTATTAGCACAGATACGCAGTATTTT. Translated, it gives CATAGLAGTGISTDTQYF.